Sequencing of this TCR beta chain was carried out in a study of multiple sclerosis patients with progressive multifocal leukoencephalopathy (dated by TCRdb to the late 2010s). Describing the broader study: The study examined peripheral T and B cells of MS patients who developed PML (4 under natalizumab, 1 after alemtuzumab) and treated patients who did not. From before therapy, through 6 and 12 months, up to PML onset, two natalizumab-treated patients who later developed PML were tracked longitudinally. The goal of the study was to detect any JC virus-specific or public T-cell expansions that arose at the time of PML onset. Broader findings and caveats from the paper: Only peripheral blood was analyzed, although cerebrospinal fluid or brain lymphocytes might be more informative for natalizumab-associated PML. At the time PML developed, no common TRBV or TRBJ gene usage or preferential TRBV-TRBJ pairings were detected. Only PML patients had TRB clones above 0.5% frequency, but the clones expanded at PML onset were already present before and during natalizumab therapy. Most PML patients had lower normalized Shannon entropy, suggesting less diverse TRB repertoires, while values in the natalizumab-treated controls sat near 1. Because the cohort was small and descriptive, it remained unclear whether the findings reflect JC virus infection or general immunocompromise.

Amplification of TRB CDR3 regions from genomic DNA was performed at survey-level depth using the immunoSEQ two-step multiplex PCR. Each PCR was spiked with synthetic inline TR CDR3 controls spanning all V-J pairings to estimate template counts and remove amplification bias. Reads were processed so that amplification and sequencing bias were reduced, and quantification was performed against synthetic TR CDR3 analogs. The study's own analysis went as follows. Raw data were processed in ImmunoSEQ Analyzer, with out-of-frame sequences and CDR3s containing stop codons removed, and gene names were assigned according to IMGT nomenclature. Normalized Shannon entropy, defined as 1 minus Pielou's evenness, served as the summary measure of repertoire diversity. TRB sequences were treated as identical only when sharing V gene, J gene and CDR3. Public PML clonotypes were defined as CDR3s shared by two or more PML-onset samples but absent from earlier samples, from controls, and from public databases. Skylign with the observed count method was used to analyze CDR3 amino acid composition at each position. The immuneACCESS repertoire file appears here via TCRdb, limited to in-frame rearrangements. These files lack a portion of the clones; in checked studies, under half of the deficit traces to unresolved V genes, and the cause of the others is not known. The V and J calls and clone size were taken over from that table, and D and trimming were inferred from the DNA. The sample yields some 30,000 clones; approximately 89% were counted once. About an eighth of the sample is taken by the ten largest.

As to this clone: Its antigen is currently not known. No base quality information exists; no much larger clone differs at one position.

The time point label, read with the paper, signifies: time of PML onset. The treatment or condition label, as the study defines it: on natalizumab therapy at sampling. Diagnosis of PML relied on clinical and MRI findings, with confirmation coming from detection of JC virus DNA in cerebrospinal fluid. In the natalizumab-treated patients, PML was found to develop after between about 15 and 60 months of natalizumab therapy. Every listed patient had received interferon beta before, and every PML patient was female. Blood samples at T3 were obtained at the time of PML onset. Ficoll-Hypaque density gradient centrifugation was used to isolate peripheral blood mononuclear cells. The CDR3 numbers 14 residues from cysteine through phenylalanine. Kept here is only the CDR3 DNA, which spans 42 bases and is read in frame from base 1. Between the V and J ends, shortened by 4 bases and 4 bases respectively, the junction contains 11 bases. In the germline V gene, CDR1 corresponds to KGHSH and CDR2 to LQKENI.

The sequence joins TRBV18 to TRBJ1-3; too little of a D gene remains to name it. Sequences were derived from PBMCs, sampled from a patient treated with natalizumab. The TCR sequence derives from a woman aged 25 to 39 with progressive multifocal leukoencephalopathy. The nucleotide sequence reads TGTGCCAGCTCACGGACGGCAGCGGGAAACACCATATATTTT. It encodes CASSRTAAGNTIYF.